This T cell receptor beta chain was captured in a study of cytomegalovirus exposure and HLA in healthy donors. In the study overall: According to later analysis, the same platform produced the 100 to 150 validation and approximately 630 first-cohort repertoires.

Clones were read by immunoSEQ multiplex PCR, and TCRdb kept only the in-frame ones, dropping some. The table includes around 300,000 clones, 88% detected once. The germline V and J ends were trimmed by 4 bases and 7 bases, with 10 bases remaining between them. The CDR3 length is 12 residues. Germline V CDR1 and CDR2: SGHAT, FQNNGV. The chain couples TRBV11-2 to TRBJ2-5; D remains ambiguous. This clonotype originated in a man aged 25 to 40 in good health and CMV-seronegative. Sequenced: PBMCs. DNA for the CDR3: TGTGCCAGCAGCTCCGTGAGAGGGACCCAGTACTTC. It specifies CASSSVRGTQYF.